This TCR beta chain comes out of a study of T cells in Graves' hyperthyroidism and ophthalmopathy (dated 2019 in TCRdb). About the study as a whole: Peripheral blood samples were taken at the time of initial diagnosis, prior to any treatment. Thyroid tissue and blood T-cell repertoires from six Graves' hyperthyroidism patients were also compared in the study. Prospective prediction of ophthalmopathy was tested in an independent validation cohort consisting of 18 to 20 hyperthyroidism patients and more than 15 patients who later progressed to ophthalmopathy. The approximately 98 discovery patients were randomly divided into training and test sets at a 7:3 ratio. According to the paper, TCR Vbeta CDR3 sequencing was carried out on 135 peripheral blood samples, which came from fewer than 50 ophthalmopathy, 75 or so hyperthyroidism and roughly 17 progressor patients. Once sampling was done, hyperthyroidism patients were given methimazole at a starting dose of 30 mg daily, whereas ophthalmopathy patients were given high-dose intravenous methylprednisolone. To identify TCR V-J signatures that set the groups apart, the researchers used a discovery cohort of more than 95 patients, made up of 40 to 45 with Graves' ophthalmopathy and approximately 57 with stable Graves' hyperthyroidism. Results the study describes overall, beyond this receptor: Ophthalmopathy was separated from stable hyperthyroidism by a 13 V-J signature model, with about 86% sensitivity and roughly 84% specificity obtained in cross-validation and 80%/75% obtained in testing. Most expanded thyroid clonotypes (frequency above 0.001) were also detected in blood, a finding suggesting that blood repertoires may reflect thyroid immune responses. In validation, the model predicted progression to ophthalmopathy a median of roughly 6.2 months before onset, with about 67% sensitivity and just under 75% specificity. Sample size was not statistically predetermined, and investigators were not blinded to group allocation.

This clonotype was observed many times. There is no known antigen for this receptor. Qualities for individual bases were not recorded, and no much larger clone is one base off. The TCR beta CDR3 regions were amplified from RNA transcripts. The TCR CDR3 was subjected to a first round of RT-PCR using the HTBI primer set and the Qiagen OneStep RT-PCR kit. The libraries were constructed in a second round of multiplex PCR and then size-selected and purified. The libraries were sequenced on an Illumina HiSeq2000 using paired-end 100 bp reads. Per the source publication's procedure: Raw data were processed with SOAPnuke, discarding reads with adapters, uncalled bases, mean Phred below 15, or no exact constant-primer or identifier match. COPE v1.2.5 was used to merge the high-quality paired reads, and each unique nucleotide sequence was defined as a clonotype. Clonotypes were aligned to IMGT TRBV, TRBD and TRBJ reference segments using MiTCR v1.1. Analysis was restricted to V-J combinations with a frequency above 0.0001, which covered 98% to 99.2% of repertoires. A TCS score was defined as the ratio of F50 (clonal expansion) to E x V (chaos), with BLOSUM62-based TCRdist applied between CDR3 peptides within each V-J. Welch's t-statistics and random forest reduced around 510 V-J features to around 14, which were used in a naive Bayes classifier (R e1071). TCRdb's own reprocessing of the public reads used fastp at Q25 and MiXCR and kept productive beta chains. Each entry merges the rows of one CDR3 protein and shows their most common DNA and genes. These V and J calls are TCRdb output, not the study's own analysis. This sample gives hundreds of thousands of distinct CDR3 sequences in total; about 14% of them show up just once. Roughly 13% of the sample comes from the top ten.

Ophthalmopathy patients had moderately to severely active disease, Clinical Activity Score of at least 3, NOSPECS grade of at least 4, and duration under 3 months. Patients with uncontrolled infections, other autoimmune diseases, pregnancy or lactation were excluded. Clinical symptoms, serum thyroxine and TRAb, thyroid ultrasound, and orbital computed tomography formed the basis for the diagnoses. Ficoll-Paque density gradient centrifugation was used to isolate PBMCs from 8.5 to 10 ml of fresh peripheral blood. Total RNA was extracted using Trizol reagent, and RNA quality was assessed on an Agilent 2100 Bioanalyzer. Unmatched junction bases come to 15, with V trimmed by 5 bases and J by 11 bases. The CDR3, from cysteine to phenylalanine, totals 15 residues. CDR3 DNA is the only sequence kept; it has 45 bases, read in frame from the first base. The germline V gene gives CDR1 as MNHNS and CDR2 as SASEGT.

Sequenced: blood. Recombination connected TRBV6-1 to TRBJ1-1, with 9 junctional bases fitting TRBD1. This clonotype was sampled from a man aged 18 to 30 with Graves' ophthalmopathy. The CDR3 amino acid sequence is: CASSSKGRTGAFAFF. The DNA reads TGTGCCAGCAGTTCCAAGGGACGGACAGGGGCTTTCGCTTTCTTT.